This T cell receptor beta chain originates from a study of T cell responses to AZD1222 COVID-19 vaccine. About the study: It was second doses at about 4 or about 12 weeks that were pooled.

The germline gives CDR1 MNHEY, CDR2 SMNVEV (reference sequence). This CDR3 comprises 15 residues. V was pared by 4 bases and J by 2 bases, with 14 bases between. Sequencing used immunoSEQ multiplex PCR; TCRdb keeps in-frame clones, though not all of them. Of 84,000 or so clones in the sample, about 90% were seen once. Broader study findings: Targets within unmutated variant regions were reportedly found for nearly half of spike-specific TCRs. Clonal diversity was possibly underestimated, and white British individuals and females predominated among donors. Seropositivity was recorded at baseline in only a handful of AZD1222 recipients.

Concerning this clone itself: Its antigen is not identified.

The starting material was peripheral blood, obtained on day 0 of AZD1222 vaccination. The chain is built from TRBV27 and TRBJ2-5, with D possibly matching TRBD1 (5 bases). This receptor was identified in an adult in good health. CDR3 nucleotides: TGTGCCAGCAGTTCCCCAGGACGGACACAAGAGACCCAGTACTTC. This encodes CASSSPGRTQETQYF.